The sequence of this TCR beta chain was determined in a study of cytomegalovirus exposure and HLA in healthy donors (dated by TCRdb to 2015 to 2018). Regarding the study in general: An earlier analysis of some 620 of the donors reported approximately 300 Gb of sequence data and 90 million to 120 million unique TCR beta sequences obtained from about 180 million T cells. An early release covering approximately 600 HLA-typed donors comprised about 300 gigabases of sequencing data and 65 million to 100 million unique TCR sequences. Of the 350 to 450 genotyped donors, approximately 83% fell in the genetic ancestry cluster associated with self-reported Caucasian donors. The study aimed to test whether signatures of past pathogen exposure could be identified by cataloging public T cell receptors. The study used immunosequencing to profile the T cell repertoires of several hundred subjects and linked those repertoires to cytomegalovirus serostatus. Besides the first cohort of 666 subjects, a separate validation cohort made up of about 120 different subjects was used. The study combined high-throughput TCR immunosequencing, statistical association of individual TCRs with disease status, and machine learning to predict cytomegalovirus infection status. To study patterns of TCR occurrence, a later analysis re-analyzed previously published TCR beta repertoires from 650 to 750 donors and added high-resolution HLA genotyping. The later analysis used no new phenotypic data to find candidate immune exposures, relying instead on TCR beta sequences and their occurrence across donors. To decide whether each TCR beta V gene segment behaved as functional or pseudogenic, an earlier analysis of approximately 620 of the donors relied on high-throughput TCR beta sequencing. Alongside the repertoire data, information on donor age, sex, ethnicity and CMV serostatus was compiled. In a later genetic analysis, genome-wide SNP genotypes for about three fifths of the 666 donors were used, and that subset was treated as a discovery cohort. Every repertoire in the discovery cohort had been generated on one and the same sequencing platform. HLA typing covered class I and class II loci at four-digit resolution. Typing coverage varied by locus: roughly 620-640 donors for A, B, C, DRB1 and DQB1; around 560 for DQA1; about 570 for DPA1; approximately 450 for DPB1. About five DR-DQ haplotypes were treated as single units for association and clustering because of strong linkage in the cohort. On average, around 200,000 unique TCR beta nucleotide sequences were sequenced per donor among roughly 430 genotyped donors of the cohort, with 15% to 20% of those sequences being non-productive. Broad study findings and their caveats: This cohort had only TCR beta chains sequenced, and the lack of alpha or paired-chain data limited which features could be detected. Some 15 rarely observed V segments, including chromosome 9 orphons, were excluded from the earlier analysis of several hundred of the donors because counts were too low. A cluster of highly shared sequence variants was judged likely to be a technical artifact of the sequencing pipeline. The study gave a list of more than 150 TCR beta chains associated with cytomegalovirus. A later analysis found that TCR association rates varied across HLA loci, with DRB1 alleles showing the most associated TCRs and HLA-C alleles the fewest. Compared with equally common non-associated chains, HLA-associated TCR beta chains in a later analysis were more clonally expanded and had lower generation probabilities. An earlier analysis of roughly 570 of the donors showed that most TCR beta V segments appeared in productive rearrangements either about 87% or about 30% of the time, which broadly matched IMGT annotations. In vitro tests confirmed that a few of the cytomegalovirus-associated TCR beta chains recognize cytomegalovirus antigens. The classifier was reported to diagnose cytomegalovirus status with high specificity and sensitivity in both the original and validation cohorts. Some IMGT-functional V segments, including TRBV6-2 and TRBV6-3, could not be distinguished by the 87-base-pair reads and were therefore excluded. At a false discovery rate of 0.05, a later analysis linked approximately 18,000 TCR beta sequences to specific HLA alleles. Correlated functional status among segregating V segments might be attributable to linkage disequilibrium, but an unknown experimental factor could not be ruled out. CMV serostatus was the only immune exposure information available for the cohort. Assigning TCR associations to individual alleles was difficult when HLA alleles, especially DR and DQ, strongly co-occurred. According to a later genetic analysis, donors in an Asian-associated ancestry cluster had fewer N-insertions in productive TCRs than the roughly 670-donor mean. It was suggested by the authors that the approach could potentially be generalized to other disease states and immunological phenotypes. Most TCR sequences were observed very rarely across donors, whereas some public TCRs were present in many individuals. Most CMV-associated TCR beta chains appeared to be HLA-restricted in a later analysis, and the HLA associations seemed to be driven largely by CMV exposure. Because some donors lacked HLA typing at each locus, the association tests relied only on the typed subset. A further reported finding was that TCR beta sequences accurately predicted the HLA-A and HLA-B alleles for most subjects in the first cohort. V-gene and J-gene trimming of TCR beta chains was associated with a missense DCLRE1C variant in a later genetic analysis, and the association was replicated in an independent cohort. Presence/absence analyses assumed roughly uniform sequencing depth across donors, an assumption that may not hold. According to a later analysis, parvovirus B19, influenza, CMV and Epstein-Barr virus appeared linked to several top co-occurrence clusters.

The cohort consisted of 600 to 700 healthy bone marrow donors. At the time of sampling, every cohort member was nominally healthy, though immune exposures that went unrecorded were likely present. The donor was CMV seronegative and belonged to the group of several hundred seronegative cohort members. A peripheral blood sample was provided by each donor, and peripheral blood mononuclear cells were used for TCR beta sequencing. The Qiagen DNeasy Blood Extraction Kit was used to extract genomic DNA from the blood cell samples. Turning to this clone: The antigen it recognizes is unknown. No much larger clonotype is one base removed from it; base qualities were not supplied.

Trimming takes 5 bases from V and 5 bases from J, and the germline ends sit 17 bases apart. From the cysteine through the phenylalanine, the CDR3 covers 14 amino acids. The sequence is cut down to CDR3 DNA, 42 bases in frame from base 1. The germline V gene provides CDR1 SQVTM and CDR2 ANQGSEA. Library prep was done by the immunoSEQ multiplex PCR assay. For the multiplex PCR, a mixture combining 60 forward primers for TCR Vbeta segments and 13 reverse primers for TCR Jbeta segments was used. The CDR3 region of rearranged TCR beta genes was amplified from genomic DNA by a multiplex PCR assay. On the Illumina HiSeq System, the amplified TCR beta libraries were sequenced as 87-base-pair reads. The original pipeline was this. Across the 600 to 700 repertoires, a later analysis counted some 81 million unique TCR beta chains, some 11 million of which were shared by at least two donors. Raw reads were error-corrected and collapsed into unique sequences with a nearest-neighbor algorithm that merged closely related sequences to remove PCR and sequencing errors. To assign V, D and J gene segments, CDR3 sequences were aligned to IMGT reference sequences. For a sequence to be retained, a match of at least six nucleotides was required to both a V gene segment and a J gene segment. Rearrangements were called productive when the CDR3 lacked stop codons and stayed in frame with V and J; all others were non-productive. Following IMGT convention, CDR3 was defined as the stretch from the second conserved V-encoded cysteine up to the conserved J-encoded phenylalanine. The earlier analysis of more than 450 of the donors excluded sequences that lacked an unambiguous match to a single V gene segment. In an earlier analysis of about 590 of the donors, a V segment was called functional when productive rearrangements were above 56.7%, and segregating when the standard deviation between donors exceeded 5%. To diagnose cytomegalovirus status from the catalog of TCR beta chain sequences, a statistical classification framework was built. V and J gene assignment, in a later analysis, came from comparing TCR nucleotide sequences with IMGT/GENE-DB human TR gene sequences. A later analysis assigned CDR3 sequences and most-parsimonious VDJ recombination scenarios with the TCRdist pipeline. A later analysis defined each TCR beta chain by its CDR3 amino acid sequence plus V-gene family, and excluded reads lacking a unique V-gene family. To address suspected cross-contamination and a sequencing artifact, a later analysis removed 550 to 750 highly shared, low-generation-probability nucleotide sequences. In a later analysis, a clonal expansion index was calculated for each public chain from normalized within-repertoire ranks of inferred template counts. Generation probabilities in a later analysis came from a VDJ recombination model fitted to out-of-frame rearrangements, and those results were checked against IGoR. In a later analysis, hypergeometric tests were used to score TCR-TCR, TCR-HLA and TCR-CMV co-occurrence, with a repertoire-size bias correction applied to TCR pairs. In a later analysis, false discovery rates were estimated by permuting HLA or CMV assignments 20 times. In a later analysis, co-occurring TCRs were grouped using DBSCAN, with TCRdist sequence similarity added in when clustering inside HLA-allele-positive subsets. Repertoires with fewer than 30,000 or more than 120,000 public chains were left out of co-occurrence clustering, as were a handful of repertoires with anomalous nucleotide sharing. As stored in TCRdb, this immuneACCESS dataset retains in-frame rearrangements with V and J assigned. A fraction of the clones does not appear; measured against another copy, unresolved V genes explain less than half of the discrepancy, and the remainder lacks a known reason. That table supplies the V and J calls and clone size; D and trimming were determined from the DNA. A total of about 77,000 clones appear in this sample, around 79% of them only once. Around 4.2% of the sample rests with the top ten.

This sequence uses TRBV29-1 and TRBJ2-3, and perhaps TRBD2 as D gene, on 5 matching bases. Material for sequencing was PBMCs. The TCR comes from a man aged 40-49 years in good health and CMV-seronegative. DNA sequence: TGCAGCGTTATACTAGACCTCCTTGAAGATACGCAGTATTTT. Protein translation: CSVILDLLEDTQYF.